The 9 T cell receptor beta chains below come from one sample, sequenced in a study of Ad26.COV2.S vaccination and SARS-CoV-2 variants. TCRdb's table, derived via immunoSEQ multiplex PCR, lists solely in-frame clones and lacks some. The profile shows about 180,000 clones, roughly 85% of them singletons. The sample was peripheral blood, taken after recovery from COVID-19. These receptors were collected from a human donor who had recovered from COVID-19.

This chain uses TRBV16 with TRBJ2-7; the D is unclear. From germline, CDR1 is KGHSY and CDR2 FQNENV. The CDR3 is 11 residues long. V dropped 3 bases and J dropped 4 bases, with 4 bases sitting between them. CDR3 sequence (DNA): TGTGCCAGCAGCCACGGGTACGAGCAGTACTTC. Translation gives CASSHGYEQYF.

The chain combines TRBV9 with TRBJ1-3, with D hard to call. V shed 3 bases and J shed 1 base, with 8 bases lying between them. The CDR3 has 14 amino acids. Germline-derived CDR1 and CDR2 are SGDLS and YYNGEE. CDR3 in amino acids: CASSEGRSGNTIYF. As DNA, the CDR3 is TGTGCCAGCAGCGAGGGTAGATCTGGAAACACCATATATTTT.

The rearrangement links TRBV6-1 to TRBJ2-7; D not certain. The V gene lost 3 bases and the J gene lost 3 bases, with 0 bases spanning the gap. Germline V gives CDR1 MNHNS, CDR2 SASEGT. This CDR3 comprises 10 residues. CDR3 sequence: CASSDYEQYF. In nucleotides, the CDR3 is TGTGCCAGCAGTGACTACGAGCAGTACTTC.

The CDR3 DNA reads TGTGCCAGCAGTTACGGTCAGTTCAATGAAAAACTGTTTTTT. It codes for CASSYGQFNEKLFF. This chain joins TRBV6-6 and TRBJ1-4, with D hard to call. V gave up 2 bases and J gave up 5 bases, with 9 bases separating them. Germline CDR1 is MNHNY and CDR2 is SVGAGI (reference sequence). The CDR3 has 14 amino acids.

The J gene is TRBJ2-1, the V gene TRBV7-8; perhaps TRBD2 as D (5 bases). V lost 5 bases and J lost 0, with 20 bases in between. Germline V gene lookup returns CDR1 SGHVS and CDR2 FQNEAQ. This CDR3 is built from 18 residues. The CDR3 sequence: CASSARRAGLSSYNEQFF. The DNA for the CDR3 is TGTGCCAGCAGCGCTCGTAGGGCGGGTCTCAGCTCCTACAATGAGCAGTTCTTC.

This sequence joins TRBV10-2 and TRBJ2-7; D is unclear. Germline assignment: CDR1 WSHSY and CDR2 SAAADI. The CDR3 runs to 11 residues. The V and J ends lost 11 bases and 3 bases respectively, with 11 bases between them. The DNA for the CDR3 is TGCGCCTCCGGGCCGCGCTACGAGCAGTACTTC. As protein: CASGPRYEQYF.

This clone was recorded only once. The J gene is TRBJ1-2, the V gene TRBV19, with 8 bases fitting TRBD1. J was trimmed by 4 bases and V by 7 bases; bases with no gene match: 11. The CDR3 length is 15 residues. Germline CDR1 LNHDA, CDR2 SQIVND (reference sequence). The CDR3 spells CASTVAGGRGYGYTF. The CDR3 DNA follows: TGTGCCAGTACTGTGGCAGGGGGCCGGGGCTATGGCTACACCTTC.

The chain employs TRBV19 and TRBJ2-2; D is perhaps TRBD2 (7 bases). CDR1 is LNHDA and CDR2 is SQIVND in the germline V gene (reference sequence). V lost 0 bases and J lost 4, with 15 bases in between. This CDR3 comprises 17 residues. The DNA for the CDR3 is TGTGCCAGTAGTATAGAAGGGGGGGCTTGGGGCACCGGGGAGCTGTTTTTT. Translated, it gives CASSIEGGAWGTGELFF. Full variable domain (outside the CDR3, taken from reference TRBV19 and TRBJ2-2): DGGITQSPKYLFRKEGQNVTLSCEQNLNHDAMYWYRQDPGQGLRLIYYSQIVNDFQKGDIAEGYSVSREKKESFPLTVTSAQKNPTAFYLCASSIEGGAWGTGELFFGEGSRLTVL.

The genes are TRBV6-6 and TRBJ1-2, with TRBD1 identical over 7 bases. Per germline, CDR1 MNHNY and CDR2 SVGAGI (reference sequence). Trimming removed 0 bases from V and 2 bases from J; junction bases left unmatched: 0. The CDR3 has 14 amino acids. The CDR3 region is CASSYSQGNYGYTF. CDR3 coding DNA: TGTGCCAGCAGTTACTCACAGGGGAACTATGGCTACACCTTC.